Sequencing of this T cell receptor beta chain was carried out in a study of blood T cells in healthy people across ages (dated by TCRdb to between 2015 and 2016). Notes on the research overall: Template switching captured roughly one uniquely barcoded TCR beta cDNA molecule per two T cells in model experiments. Age-related changes in TCR beta repertoire diversity were measured in the study by deep sequencing normalized with unique cDNA molecular identifiers. Four age groups were formed from the donors: young (average approximately 16 years), middle-aged (approximately 39), aged (under 70) and long-lived (around 82). Donors of different ages were randomly distributed across sequencing lanes to avoid experimental bias. For two donors (one aged 18 to 30 and one aged 80 or older), the study analyzed two additional independent replicas of 1 million unique cDNA reads from the same blood draw.

Details on this clonotype: No cognate antigen has been identified for it. No base quality values were provided; no much bigger clone lies one nucleotide off.

The donors were roughly 40 Caucasian individuals from Russia, aged about 6 to 95 years, who were systemically healthy. Each donor gave 8 to 10 milliliters of peripheral blood, collected into EDTA-treated Vacutainer tubes. Ficoll-Paque density-gradient centrifugation was used to isolate PBMCs, with at least 6 million obtained per sample. Trizol reagent was used to extract total RNA from PBMCs, with at least 5.5 micrograms per sample. For every donor, an aliquot of PBMCs went through flow cytometry to measure the percentages of naive CD45RAhigh/CD27high T cells. There are 11 amino acids in the CDR3, from cysteine to valine inclusive. Solely the CDR3 DNA is kept, with 33 bases framed from the first base. The germline V gene (reference sequence) specifies DFQATT as CDR1 and SNEGSKA as CDR2. Preparation of the library involved 5' RACE. The data were produced on an Illumina HiSeq 2500. A second PCR of roughly 6 to 11 cycles was run with a J-beta primer mix and a sample-barcoded 5' primer. Each TCR beta cDNA molecule received a unique molecular identifier from a template-switch 5' adaptor carrying 12 random nucleotides. Each sample yielded at least 2.5 million CDR3-containing paired-end reads. First-strand cDNA synthesis was performed from all RNA using the Mint cDNA synthesis kit, with priming by a TRBC-specific oligonucleotide. After uracil-DNA glycosylase treatment, a first 18-cycle PCR used universal primers M1SS and BC2_uni_R on all cDNA. For the original study's pipeline: For normalization, 1 million high-quality reads, each with a distinct molecular identifier, were randomly selected from each sample. Reads with shared molecular identifiers were discarded instead of being binned into consensus sequences. MiTCR, with a Q25 quality threshold and the strictest error-elimination algorithm, was used for CDR3 identification, clonotype clustering and error correction. A nonparametric unseen species model with Euler transformation was used to estimate lower-bound total TCR beta diversity. In TCRdb, the public reads were trimmed at Q25 with fastp and aligned with MiXCR, with productive beta chains retained. Every distinct CDR3 protein forms one entry, paired with its most common genes and DNA. These V and J calls derive from TCRdb rather than the authors' analysis. The sample table lists hundreds of thousands of distinct CDR3 sequences, more than 50% of them with a count of one. Jointly, the top ten make up 25% to 30% of the sample.

Findings and caveats that apply to the study as a whole: As age increased, observed TCR beta diversity per million T cells dropped in a roughly linear way, and a significant reduction was already evident by age approximately 40. Compared with the aged group, the long-lived group had more naive CD4+ T cells, fewer expanded clones and increased TCR diversity, a pattern suggesting age selection. Bulk unsorted PBMC profiling prevented conclusive comparison of naive and antigen-experienced compartments. The CMV infection status of donors was not known, potentially confounding age-related changes in expanded clonotypes. A strong correlation was found between observed TCR beta diversity and the percentage of naive T cells measured by flow cytometry. Estimates of total diversity from one million sequenced T cells were regarded as lower bounds and underestimates.

Sequencing was carried out using blood. The TCR was taken from a man aged 40-55 years in good health. Recombination joined TRBV20-1 with TRBJ2-7; 8 nucleotides in the junction match TRBD1. The CDR3 reads as follows: CSARTGYEQYV. Here is the DNA: TGCAGCGCTAGGACAGGGTACGAGCAGTACGTC.